The rows below give T cell receptor beta chains drawn from one sample of a study of shared clonotypes between healthy human individuals. Using immunoSEQ multiplex PCR, the repertoire was profiled, and TCRdb retains in-frame clones only, with some absent. This sample has hundreds of thousands of clones, with roughly four fifths found just once. The sample comprised PBMCs. These receptors were taken from a woman in her thirties or forties in good health. Some clones in this sample may be carry-over from other donors' samples. CDR3s include the opening cysteine and the closing phenylalanine or tryptophan. D genes are given only for firm matches. Not all rows give a size; the values are once, few, many and, for expanded clones, a class.

>many|TRBV7-9|TRBJ1-5|.|12
TGTGCCAGCAGCCGCCAGGATCAGCCCCAGCATTTT
CASSRQDQPQHF
>.|TRBV27|TRBJ2-7|.|17
TGTGCCAGCAGTTTATCGGGACTGGCCCTAAGCAGCTACGAGCAGTACTTC
CASSLSGLALSSYEQYF
>.|TRBV19|TRBJ2-7|.|14
TGTGCCAGTAGTATAGCAGGGGGAGGCTACGAGCAGTACTTC
CASSIAGGGYEQYF
>.|TRBV29-1|TRBJ2-3|.|13
TGCAGCGTTGACGTGGGATTCACAGATACGCAGTATTTT
CSVDVGFTDTQYF
>few|TRBV29-1|TRBJ2-5|TRBD2|15
TGCAGCTCTCGACTAGCGGGAGGTCCGGGTGAGACCCAGTACTTC
CSSRLAGGPGETQYF
>.|TRBV28|TRBJ1-1|.|11
TGTGCCAGCAGTTTTTATGCTAGAGCTTTCTTT
CASSFYARAFF
>.|TRBV11-2|TRBJ1-2|TRBD1|14
TGTGCCAGCAGCCCGCTCGGACAGGGGGAGGGCTACACCTTC
CASSPLGQGEGYTF
>.|TRBV20-1|TRBJ1-2|.|11
TGCAGTGCTGGGGATAACTATGGCTACACCTTC
CSAGDNYGYTF
>.|TRBV6-1|TRBJ1-5|.|14
TGTGCCAGCAGCCGGAGTCGGGTGTATCAGCCCCAGCATTTT
CASSRSRVYQPQHF
>.|TRBV30|TRBJ2-1|TRBD2|14
TGTGCCTGGAGTACCAGCGGGAGATGGAATGAGCAGTTCTTC
CAWSTSGRWNEQFF
>.|TRBV5-4|TRBJ2-3|.|13
TGTGCCAGCAGCTTCCGGGAGCCAGATACGCAGTATTTT
CASSFREPDTQYF
>.|TRBV9|TRBJ2-7|TRBD1|15
TGTGCCAGCAGCGTTCGACAGGGGCCCTACTACGAGCAGTACTTC
CASSVRQGPYYEQYF
>.|TRBV10-3|TRBJ2-7|TRBD1|18
TGTGCCATCAGTGAGTGGGGACAGGGTTTAGGGCTCTCCTACGAGCAGTACTTC
CAISEWGQGLGLSYEQYF
>.|TRBV25-1|TRBJ1-1|.|16
TGTGCCAGCACCCCGAACCTAGGAGGTGAGAACACTGAAGCTTTCTTT
CASTPNLGGENTEAFF
>.|TRBV23-1|TRBJ2-3|.|14
TGCGCCAGCGGGGCACAGCTAGGCACAGATACGCAGTATTTT
CASGAQLGTDTQYF
>.|TRBV4-1|TRBJ1-4|.|16
TGCGCCAGCAGCCCTGGGTCCGGAGCAACTAATGAAAAACTGTTTTTT
CASSPGSGATNEKLFF
>.|TRBV6-5|TRBJ1-1|.|14
TGTGCCAGCAGTTACACCCCGGGTGACACTGAAGCTTTCTTT
CASSYTPGDTEAFF
>.|TRBV5-6|TRBJ1-3|.|14
TGTGCCAGCAGCTTGAGGGGACCTGGAAACACCATATATTTT
CASSLRGPGNTIYF
>.|TRBV19|TRBJ2-7|.|12
TGTGCCAGTAGTATGGCATCCTACGAGCAGTACTTC
CASSMASYEQYF
>few|TRBV27|TRBJ1-2|.|14
TGTGCCAGCAGTTTAGGTAGACAGCACTATGGCTACACCTTC
CASSLGRQHYGYTF
>.|TRBV11-1|TRBJ2-1|TRBD2|14
TGTGCCAGCAGCCCATCGACTAGCTCGGATGAGCAGTTCTTC
CASSPSTSSDEQFF
>.|TRBV6-5|TRBJ2-7|.|14
TGTGCCAGCAGTTACTCTCGGGAGTTGTACGAGCAGTACTTC
CASSYSRELYEQYF
>.|TRBV6-1|TRBJ2-7|.|14
TGTGCCAGCACCGCCCGTGGGCAGGGACTCGAGCAGTACTTC
CASTARGQGLEQYF
>.|TRBV29-1|TRBJ2-7|.|14
TGCAGCGTTGAAGAGTGGGACACTACCTACGAGCAGTACTTC
CSVEEWDTTYEQYF
>.|TRBV5-1|TRBJ1-1|.|14
TGCGCCAGCAGCTTGGGGTTTGTCGGCACTGAAGCTTTCTTT
CASSLGFVGTEAFF
>.|TRBV5-1|TRBJ1-5|TRBD1|15
TGCGCCAGCAGCTTGGGACAGGGTAGCGATCAGCCCCAGCATTTT
CASSLGQGSDQPQHF
>once|TRBV9|TRBJ1-2|.|13
TGTGCCAGCAGCGGCGGGAGTTTCTATGGCTACACCTTC
CASSGGSFYGYTF
>.|TRBV4-1|TRBJ1-1|.|15
TGCGCCAGCAGCCTCCTTTGGGGGGGGTCGACTGAAGCTTTCTTT
CASSLLWGGSTEAFF
>.|TRBV28|TRBJ2-5|TRBD1|15
TGTGCCAGCACCGGAACGGCAGGGGGTTGGGAGACCCAGTACTTC
CASTGTAGGWETQYF
>.|TRBV19|TRBJ2-7|TRBD2|15
TGTGCCAGTAGCTTGGTAGCGGGAGTCCTCTACGAGCAGTACTTC
CASSLVAGVLYEQYF
>.|TRBV2|TRBJ2-4|TRBD2|18
TGTGCCAGCAGCGGCCCCCTACTAGCGGGAGGGCCTGAAAACATTCAGTACTTC
CASSGPLLAGGPENIQYF
>.|TRBV4-2|TRBJ2-7|.|14
TGTGCCAGCAGCCAAGAAACGGGTACGTACGAGCAGTACTTC
CASSQETGTYEQYF